The clone carrying this T cell receptor (beta chain) has just one count. Its specificity is unknown. These data are taken from a study of cytomegalovirus exposure and HLA in healthy donors. About the research overall: The approximately 670 first-cohort repertoires and the 130 or so validation repertoires shared the same platform, a later analysis reported.

Study observations and caveats: A list of 150 to 200 TCR beta chains associated with cytomegalovirus was given. In vitro work confirmed that three CMV-associated chains recognize CMV antigens.

Generated by immunoSEQ multiplex PCR, the TCRdb table keeps only in-frame clones and is missing some. Of about 67,000 clones listed, about 95% are singletons. The donors were in the roughly 110-subject validation cohort; that cohort was separate from the roughly 730-subject first cohort. The CDR3 sequence is 13 residues long. Trimming removed 4 bases from V and 10 bases from J, with 14 bases in between. CDR1 is KGHSH, CDR2 LQKENI, per germline. The TCR was taken from a woman aged 18-30 years in good health and CMV-seronegative. The gene calls are TRBV18 and TRBJ2-1; perhaps TRBD1 as D (6 bases). The sequencing input was PBMCs. CDR3 sequence (DNA): TGTGCCAGCTCACGCTTACCAGGGGAGGAGCAGTTCTTC. This translates into CASSRLPGEEQFF.